These 12 T cell receptor beta chains originate from one sample sequenced in a study of blood T cell repertoires in COVID-19 (dated by TCRdb to between 2020 and 2021). Library preparation was by the immunoSEQ multiplex PCR assay. This is the immuneACCESS table as TCRdb keeps it, with only in-frame sequences that have V and J called. A part of the clones is gone; compared with another copy, unresolved V genes explain less than half, and the rest is unexplained. In all, the sample holds about 190,000 clones, and around 85% of those were seen once. In total, the top ten clones hold roughly 3.2% of the sample. Sequenced sample: PBMCs or T cells enriched from blood (not recorded which). These receptor sequences come from a woman between 25 and 40 years old who had recovered from COVID-19.

The J gene is TRBJ2-5, the V gene TRBV7-2, with 15 bases that match TRBD2. CDR3 size: 18 residues. Germline V gene data show CDR1 as SGHTA and CDR2 as FQGNSA. V trimming: 4 bases; J trimming: 5 bases; junction bases outside the gene matches: 11. The CDR3 here is CASSSGTSGGLKRETQYF. CDR3 DNA sequence: TGTGCCAGCAGCTCCGGGACTAGCGGGGGGCTTAAGAGGGAGACCCAGTACTTC.

The chain employs TRBV7-2 and TRBJ2-5; 7 nucleotides line up with TRBD2. The germline gives CDR1 SGHTA, CDR2 FQGNSA. With V trimmed by 1 base and J by 5 bases, 7 bases remained unmatched. The CDR3 is made up of 15 amino acids. DNA for the CDR3: TGTGCCAGCAGCTTAGGCGGGAGTGCCGGTGAGACCCAGTACTTC. Translation: CASSLGGSAGETQYF.

V gene TRBV5-1 combines with J gene TRBJ2-5, with D perhaps TRBD2 (5 bases). V lost 2 bases, J lost 5 bases, and 10 bases lay in between. The CDR3 has 13 residues. Germline V gene sequence: CDR1 SGHRS, CDR2 YFSETQ. The CDR3 protein is CASSLKGVETQYF. Written as DNA, the CDR3 is TGCGCCAGCAGCTTAAAGGGAGTGGAGACCCAGTACTTC.

The chain joins TRBV28 to TRBJ1-5; TRBD1 matches 7 bases. The CDR3 runs to 16 residues. Germline V gene data show CDR1 as MDHEN and CDR2 as SYDVKM. The V segment lost 7 bases and the J segment 2 bases; nucleotides outside the gene matches: 11. The CDR3 is CASTQSYRGRNQPQHF. For the CDR3, the DNA is TGTGCCAGCACCCAGTCCTACAGGGGTCGCAATCAGCCCCAGCATTTT.

The genes are TRBV15 and TRBJ2-1; D ambiguous. This CDR3 has 15 amino acids. V gave up 0 bases and J gave up 6 bases, with 12 bases separating them. CDR1 is LNHNV, CDR2 YYDKDF, per germline (reference sequence). CDR3 residues: CATSRDPGSPNEQFF. The CDR3 DNA is TGTGCCACCAGCAGAGATCCGGGTAGCCCCAATGAGCAGTTCTTC.

The chain carries TRBV7-8 and TRBJ2-7, with a weak D call TRBD1 (6 bases). Germline loops: CDR1 SGHVS, CDR2 FQNEAQ. CDR3 size: 15 residues. V lost 1 base and J lost 0, with 10 bases in between. CDR3 amino acids: CASSLGGGSSYEQYV. CDR3 nucleotide sequence: TGTGCCAGCAGCTTAGGAGGGGGAAGCTCCTACGAGCAGTACGTC.

This clone occurred a few times. The chain is built from TRBV5-1 and TRBJ2-1; 8 bases line up with TRBD2. Germline trimming cut 1 base from V and 5 bases from J; bases unmatched to any gene: 11. The CDR3 has 17 amino acids. Germline lookup yields CDR1 SGHRS and CDR2 YFSETQ. CDR3 DNA: TGCGCCAGCAGCTTGCCCGCAGCGGGGGAGACAAACAATGAGCAGTTCTTC. Protein product: CASSLPAAGETNNEQFF.

The chain combines TRBV6-1 with TRBJ2-1, with D hard to call. CDR3 size: 11 residues. The germline V gene encodes CDR1 MNHNS and CDR2 SASEGT. V lost 0 bases to trimming and J lost 9 bases, with 3 bases between them. CDR3 nucleotides: TGTGCCAGCAGTGAAGCGGCTGAGCAGTTCTTC. Translated, it gives CASSEAAEQFF.

V and J are TRBV6-5 and TRBJ2-7; no firm D call. The germline gives CDR1 MNHEY, CDR2 SVGAGI. V gave up 2 bases and J gave up 7 bases, with 12 bases separating them. The CDR3 has 13 amino acids. CDR3: CASSYQQPLEQYV. Written as DNA, the CDR3 is TGTGCCAGCAGTTACCAACAACCGCTTGAGCAGTACGTC.

This chain uses TRBV4-1 with TRBJ1-2; D not certain. Trimming shortened V by 0 bases and J by 6 bases, and 17 bases separated the two germline ends. CDR3 length: 16 residues. Germline V gives CDR1 MGHRA, CDR2 YSYEKL. The CDR3 is CASSQDPEGGYHGYTF. The CDR3 coding sequence is TGCGCCAGCAGCCAAGACCCCGAGGGCGGATATCATGGCTACACCTTC.

This clone was seen once. V gene TRBV12-3 or TRBV12-4 combines with J gene TRBJ1-2; D might be TRBD1 (5 bases). V lost 5 bases and J 4 bases, leaving 8 bases between the germline ends. CDR3 length equals 12 residues. The DNA of the CDR3 is TGTGCCAGCAGTGACAGCCTCTATGGCTACACCTTC. Translating gives CASSDSLYGYTF.

The gene calls are TRBV18 and TRBJ2-7; possible D gene TRBD1, 5 bases. Trimming left V 3 bases short and J 3 bases short, with 6 bases between. Germline V gene lookup returns CDR1 KGHSH and CDR2 LQKENI. The CDR3 is made up of 12 amino acids. The CDR3 reads CASSPDSYEQYF. In DNA, the CDR3 is TGTGCCAGCTCACCCGACAGCTACGAGCAGTACTTC.